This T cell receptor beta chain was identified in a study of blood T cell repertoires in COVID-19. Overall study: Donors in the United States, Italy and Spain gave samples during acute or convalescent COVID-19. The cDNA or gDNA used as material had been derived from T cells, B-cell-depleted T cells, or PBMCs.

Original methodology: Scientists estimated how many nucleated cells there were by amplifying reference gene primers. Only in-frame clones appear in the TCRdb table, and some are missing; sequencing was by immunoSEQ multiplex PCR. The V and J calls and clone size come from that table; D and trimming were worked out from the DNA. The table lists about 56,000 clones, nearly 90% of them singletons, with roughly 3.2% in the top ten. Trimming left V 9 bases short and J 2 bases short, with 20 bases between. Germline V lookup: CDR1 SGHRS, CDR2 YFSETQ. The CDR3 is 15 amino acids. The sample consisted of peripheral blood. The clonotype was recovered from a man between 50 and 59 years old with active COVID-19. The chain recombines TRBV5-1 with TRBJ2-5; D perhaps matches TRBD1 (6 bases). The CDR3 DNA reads TGCGCCACCAGATGGTCAGGGGCGCGTCAAGAGACCCAGTACTTC. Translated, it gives CATRWSGARQETQYF. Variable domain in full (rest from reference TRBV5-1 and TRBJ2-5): KAGVTQTPRYLIKTRGQQVTLSCSPISGHRSVSWYQQTPGQGLQFLFEYFSETQRNKGNFPGRFSGRQFSNSRSEMNVSTLELGDSALYLCATRWSGARQETQYFGPGTRLLVL.